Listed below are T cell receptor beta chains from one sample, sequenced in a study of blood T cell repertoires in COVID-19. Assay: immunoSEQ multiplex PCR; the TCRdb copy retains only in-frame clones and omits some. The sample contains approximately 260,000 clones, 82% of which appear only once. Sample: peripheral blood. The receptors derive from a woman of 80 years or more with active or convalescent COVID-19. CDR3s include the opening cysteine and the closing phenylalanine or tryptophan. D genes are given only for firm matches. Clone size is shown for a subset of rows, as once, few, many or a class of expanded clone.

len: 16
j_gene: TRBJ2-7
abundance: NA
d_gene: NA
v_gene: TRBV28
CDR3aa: CASSLGVATNSYEQYF
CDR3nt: TGTGCCAGCAGTTTAGGTGTAGCGACGAACTCCTACGAGCAGTACTTC

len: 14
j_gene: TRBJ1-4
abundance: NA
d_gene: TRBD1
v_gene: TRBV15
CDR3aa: CATSIDRVNEKLFF
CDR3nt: TGTGCCACCAGCATAGACAGGGTTAATGAAAAACTGTTTTTT

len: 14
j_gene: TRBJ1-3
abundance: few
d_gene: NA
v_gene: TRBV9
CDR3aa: CASSDDSSGNTIYF
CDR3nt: TGTGCCAGCAGCGACGACAGCTCTGGAAACACCATATATTTT

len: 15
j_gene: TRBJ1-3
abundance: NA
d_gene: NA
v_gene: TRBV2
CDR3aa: CASNRPRSSGNTIYF
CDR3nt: TGTGCCAGCAACCGACCGAGGAGCTCTGGAAACACCATATATTTT

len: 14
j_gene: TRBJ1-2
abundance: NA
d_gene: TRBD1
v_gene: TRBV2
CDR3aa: CASSDQGARSGYTF
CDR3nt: TGTGCCAGCAGTGATCAGGGGGCGCGTAGTGGCTACACCTTC

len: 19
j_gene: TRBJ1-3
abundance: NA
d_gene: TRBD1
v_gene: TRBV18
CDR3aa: CASSPQRTGQGRIGNTIYF
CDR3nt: TGTGCCAGCTCACCCCAACGAACAGGACAGGGGAGGATTGGAAACACCATATATTTT

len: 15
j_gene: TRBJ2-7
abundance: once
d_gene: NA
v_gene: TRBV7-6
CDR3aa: CASSSFPRGKSEQYF
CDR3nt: TGTGCCAGCAGCTCGTTTCCTAGGGGGAAATCCGAGCAGTACTTC

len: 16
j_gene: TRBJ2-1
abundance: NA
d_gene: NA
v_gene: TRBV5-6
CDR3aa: CASSLGPVSSYNEQFF
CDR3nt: TGTGCCAGCAGCTTGGGTCCCGTGAGCTCCTACAATGAGCAGTTCTTC

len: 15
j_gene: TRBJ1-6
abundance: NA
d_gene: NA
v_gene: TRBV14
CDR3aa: CASSRGQITSSPLHF
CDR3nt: TGTGCCAGCAGCCGAGGACAGATCACTAGTTCACCCCTCCACTTT

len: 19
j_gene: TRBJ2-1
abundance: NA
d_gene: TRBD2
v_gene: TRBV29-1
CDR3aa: CSVQQEGTAAGAIYNEQFF
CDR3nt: TGCAGCGTCCAACAAGAGGGCACCGCGGCGGGAGCTATATACAATGAGCAGTTCTTC

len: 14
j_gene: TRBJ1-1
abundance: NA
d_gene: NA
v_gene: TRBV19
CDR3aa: CASSIGGGPTEAFF
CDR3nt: TGTGCCAGTAGTATCGGGGGGGGTCCCACTGAAGCTTTCTTT

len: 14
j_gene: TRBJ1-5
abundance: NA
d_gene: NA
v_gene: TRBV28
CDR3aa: CASMQGGLNQPQHF
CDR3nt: TGTGCCAGCATGCAGGGTGGCCTCAATCAGCCCCAGCATTTT

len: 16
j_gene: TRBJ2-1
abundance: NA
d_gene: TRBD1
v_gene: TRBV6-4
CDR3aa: CASSHTFHRGRGEQFF
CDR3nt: TGTGCCAGCAGCCACACTTTCCACAGGGGGCGGGGTGAGCAGTTCTTC

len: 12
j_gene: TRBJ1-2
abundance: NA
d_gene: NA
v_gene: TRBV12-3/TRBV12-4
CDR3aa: CASSPWTDGYTF
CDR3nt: TGTGCCAGCAGCCCTTGGACAGATGGCTACACCTTC

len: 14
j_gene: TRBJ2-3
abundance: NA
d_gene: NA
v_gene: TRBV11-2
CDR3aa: CASSLVPGADTQYF
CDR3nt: TGTGCCAGCAGCTTAGTGCCGGGAGCAGATACGCAGTATTTT

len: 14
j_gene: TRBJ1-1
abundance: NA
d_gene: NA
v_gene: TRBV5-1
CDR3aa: CASSLEALNTEAFF
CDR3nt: TGCGCCAGCAGCTTGGAAGCATTGAACACTGAAGCTTTCTTT

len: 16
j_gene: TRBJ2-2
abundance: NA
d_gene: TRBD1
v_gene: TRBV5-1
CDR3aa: CASRAGTAFNTGELFF
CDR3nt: TGCGCCAGCAGGGCCGGGACAGCTTTTAACACCGGGGAGCTGTTTTTT

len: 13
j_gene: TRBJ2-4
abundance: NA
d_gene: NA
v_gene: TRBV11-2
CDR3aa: CASSSVAKNIQYF
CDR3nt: TGTGCCAGCAGCTCAGTAGCCAAAAACATTCAGTACTTC

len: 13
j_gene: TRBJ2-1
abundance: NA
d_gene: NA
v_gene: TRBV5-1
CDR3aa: CASSLPSDNEQFF
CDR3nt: TGCGCCAGCAGCTTGCCTAGCGACAATGAGCAGTTCTTC

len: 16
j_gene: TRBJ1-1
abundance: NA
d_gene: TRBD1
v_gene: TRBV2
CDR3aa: CASRRGQPPQNTEAFF
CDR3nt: TGTGCCAGCAGGAGGGGACAGCCTCCCCAGAACACTGAAGCTTTCTTT

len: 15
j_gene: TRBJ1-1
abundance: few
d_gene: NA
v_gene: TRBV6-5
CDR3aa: CASRDTGQLNTEAFF
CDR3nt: TGTGCCAGCCGGGACACTGGCCAATTGAACACTGAAGCTTTCTTT

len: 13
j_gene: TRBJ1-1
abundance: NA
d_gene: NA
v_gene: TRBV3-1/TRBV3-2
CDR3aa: CASSQGTPTEAFF
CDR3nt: TGTGCCAGCAGCCAAGGGACTCCAACTGAAGCTTTCTTT

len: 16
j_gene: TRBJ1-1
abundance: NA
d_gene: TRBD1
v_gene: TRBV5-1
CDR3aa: CASSVGSGTGNTEAFF
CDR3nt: TGCGCCAGCAGCGTCGGTTCCGGGACAGGGAACACTGAAGCTTTCTTT

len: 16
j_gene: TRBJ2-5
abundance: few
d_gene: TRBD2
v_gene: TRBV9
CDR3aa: CASSAGLSGFQETQYF
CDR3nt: TGTGCCAGCAGCGCGGGACTATCGGGTTTCCAAGAGACCCAGTACTTC

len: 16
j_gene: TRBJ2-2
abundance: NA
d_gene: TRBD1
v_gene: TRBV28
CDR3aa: CASRTTGTVNTGELFF
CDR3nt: TGTGCCAGCCGTACCACCGGGACAGTGAACACCGGGGAGCTGTTTTTT

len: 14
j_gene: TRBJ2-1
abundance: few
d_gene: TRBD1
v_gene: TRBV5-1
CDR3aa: CASSPGQGSNEQFF
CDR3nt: TGCGCCAGCAGCCCGGGACAGGGTAGTAATGAGCAGTTCTTC

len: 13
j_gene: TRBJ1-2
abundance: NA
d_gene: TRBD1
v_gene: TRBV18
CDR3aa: CASSPGTGNGYTF
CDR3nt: TGTGCCAGCTCACCCGGGACAGGGAATGGCTACACCTTC

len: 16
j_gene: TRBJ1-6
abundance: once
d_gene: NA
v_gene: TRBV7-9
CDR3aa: CASSPQASSYNSPLHF
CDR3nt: TGTGCCAGCAGTCCACAGGCAAGCTCCTATAATTCACCCCTCCACTTT

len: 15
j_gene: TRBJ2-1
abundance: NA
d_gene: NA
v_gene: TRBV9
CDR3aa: CASSVGRTVYNEQFF
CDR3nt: TGTGCCAGCAGTGTAGGTCGGACAGTCTACAATGAGCAGTTCTTC

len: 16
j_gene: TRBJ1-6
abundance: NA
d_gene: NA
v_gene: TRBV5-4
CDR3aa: CASSLVSGALGSPLHF
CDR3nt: TGTGCCAGCAGCTTGGTTTCTGGAGCCCTAGGTTCACCCCTCCACTTT

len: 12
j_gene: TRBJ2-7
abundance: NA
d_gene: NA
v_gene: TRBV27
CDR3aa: CASSRLGHEQYF
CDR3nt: TGTGCCAGCAGTCGACTAGGTCACGAGCAGTACTTC

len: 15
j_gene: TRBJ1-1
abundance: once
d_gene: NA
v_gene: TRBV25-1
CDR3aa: CASTPLGGWDTEAFF
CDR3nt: TGTGCCAGCACCCCACTGGGGGGTTGGGACACTGAAGCTTTCTTT

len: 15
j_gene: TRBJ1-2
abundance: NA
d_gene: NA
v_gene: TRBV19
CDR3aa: CASSIDHRESYGYTF
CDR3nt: TGTGCCAGTAGTATAGACCACAGGGAGTCCTATGGCTACACCTTC

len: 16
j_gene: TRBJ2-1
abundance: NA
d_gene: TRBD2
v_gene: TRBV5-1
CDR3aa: CASSLRPSGSTNEQFF
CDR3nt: TGCGCCAGCAGCTTGCGGCCTAGCGGGAGTACGAATGAGCAGTTCTTC

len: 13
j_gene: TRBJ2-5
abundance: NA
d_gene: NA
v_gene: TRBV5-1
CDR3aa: CASSLRQQETQYF
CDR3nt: TGCGCCAGCAGCTTGCGTCAGCAAGAGACCCAGTACTTC

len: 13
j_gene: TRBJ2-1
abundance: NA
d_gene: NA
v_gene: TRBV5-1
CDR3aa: CASSLDSSGLQFF
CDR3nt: TGCGCCAGCAGCTTGGACTCAAGCGGATTGCAGTTCTTC

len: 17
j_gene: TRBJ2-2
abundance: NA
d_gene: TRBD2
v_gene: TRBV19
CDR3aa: CASSMGLAGATGGELFF
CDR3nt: TGTGCCAGTAGTATGGGGCTAGCGGGCGCCACGGGCGGGGAGCTGTTTTTT

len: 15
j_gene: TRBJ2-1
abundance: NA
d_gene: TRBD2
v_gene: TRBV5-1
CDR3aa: CASSFRLAGGNEQFF
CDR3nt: TGCGCCAGCAGCTTTCGTCTAGCGGGAGGCAATGAGCAGTTCTTC

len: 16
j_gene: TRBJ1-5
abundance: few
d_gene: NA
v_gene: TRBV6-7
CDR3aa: CASRHVGVSGNQPQHF
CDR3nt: TGTGCCAGCAGACACGTCGGGGTCTCAGGCAATCAGCCCCAGCATTTT

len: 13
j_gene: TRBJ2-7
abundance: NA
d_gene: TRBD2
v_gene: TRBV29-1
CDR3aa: CSVAGGPSYEQYF
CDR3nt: TGCAGCGTTGCGGGAGGGCCCTCCTACGAGCAGTACTTC

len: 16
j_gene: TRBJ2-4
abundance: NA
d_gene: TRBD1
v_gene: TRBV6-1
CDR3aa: CASSVDTGARGDIQYF
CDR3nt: TGTGCCAGCAGTGTCGATACAGGGGCCAGAGGAGACATTCAGTACTTC

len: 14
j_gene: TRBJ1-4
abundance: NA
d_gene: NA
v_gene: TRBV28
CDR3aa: CASSSGSVREKLFF
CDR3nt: TGTGCCAGCAGCTCAGGGTCGGTACGTGAAAAACTGTTTTTT

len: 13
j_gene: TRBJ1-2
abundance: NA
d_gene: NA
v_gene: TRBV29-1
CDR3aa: CIRSGGAEYGYTF
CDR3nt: TGCATTCGGAGTGGGGGGGCGGAGTATGGCTACACCTTC

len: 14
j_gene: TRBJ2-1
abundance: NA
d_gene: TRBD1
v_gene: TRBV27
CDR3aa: CASSPRDRLSEQFF
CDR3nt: TGTGCCAGCAGTCCCCGGGACAGGCTTTCCGAGCAGTTCTTC

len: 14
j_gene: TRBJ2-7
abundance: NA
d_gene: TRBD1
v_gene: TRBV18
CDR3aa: CASSLGQGVDEQYF
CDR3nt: TGTGCCAGCTCACTGGGACAGGGGGTGGATGAGCAGTACTTC